Reported below is one TCR beta chain. Its antigen is still unknown. Base qualities are not at hand, and no much larger clone is one base apart. Participants in the prospective study were aged about 18 to 95 years, lived in 20 to 30 United States geographic areas, and enrolled through a virtual design. To assign participants to cohorts, the prospective study relied on clinical history that participants themselves reported in a screening survey and a study questionnaire. ImmuneRACE Cohort 3 recovered participants were defined by two consecutive negative NP/OP PCR tests, healthcare professional clearance, or symptom resolution. Each participant in the prospective study had whole blood, serum and a nasopharyngeal or oropharyngeal swab collected by mobile phlebotomists. Additional blood draws and questionnaires over an approximately 2-month period could optionally be provided by prospective study participants. Prospective study blood samples were shipped either frozen or at room temperature before DNA extraction.

From cysteine to phenylalanine, the CDR3 is 12 amino acids long. Just CDR3 DNA is preserved here, 36 bases in frame from base 1. V is cut back by 10 bases and J by 0 bases, with 2 bases in the junction unmatched. For CDR1 and CDR2, the germline V gene lists KGHDR and SFDVKD. This sample is drawn from a study of blood T cell repertoires in COVID-19 (dated by TCRdb to 2020 to 2022). A note on the overall study: Collaborator samples came from the United States, Italy and Spain and covered acute and convalescent phases of COVID-19. The prospective study material was composed of cDNA or gDNA derived from T cells, B-cell-depleted T cells, or PBMCs. The dataset comprised deeply sampled blood TCRbeta repertoires from subjects exposed to, actively infected with, or recovered from COVID-19. A freely available public database, intended as a resource for researchers studying the immune response to SARS-CoV-2, is where the repertoires were released. Samples were obtained from the ongoing ImmuneRACE study (first 160 participants) and from about 1,300 subjects provided by 6 global collaborators. A de-identified subject ID, COVID-19 status, age in years and sex were almost always included in the sample metadata. HLA class I and class II types, where available, came from metadata supplied by the sample provider rather than from assay-based typing. Summary of the overall study and its limitations: Clinical and demographic metadata were provided uncurated, with the amount varying by source and participant.

TCRbeta CDR3 regions were amplified from genomic DNA using the immunoSEQ Assay, a bias-controlled multiplex PCR. On the authors' methods: Nucleated cell counts per sample were estimated from amplification of reference gene primers within the assay. To quantify the absolute abundance of each unique TCRbeta CDR3 rearrangement, sequence reads were collapsed and filtered. Productive Simpson clonality was computed per sample as the square root of Simpson's diversity index over productive rearrangements. TCRdb took this table from immuneACCESS and kept in-frame rearrangements with V and J called. Such tables lack part of the clones; where checked against another copy, unresolved V genes explain under half of the gap, and the rest is unexplained. V, J and clone size derive from that table, while D and trimming were established from the DNA sequence. The sample records about 230,000 clones, roughly nine tenths of which are singletons. Of the sample, under 14% is held by the ten largest clones.

The TCR comes from a man aged 25 to 40 who had recovered from COVID-19. Sequencing was carried out using PBMCs or T cells enriched from blood (not recorded which). The chain is assembled from TRBV24-1 and TRBJ2-7, and 7 junctional nucleotides match TRBD1. The nucleotides are TGTGCCACACAGGGGACCTCCTACGAGCAGTACTTC. Translated, it reads CATQGTSYEQYF.